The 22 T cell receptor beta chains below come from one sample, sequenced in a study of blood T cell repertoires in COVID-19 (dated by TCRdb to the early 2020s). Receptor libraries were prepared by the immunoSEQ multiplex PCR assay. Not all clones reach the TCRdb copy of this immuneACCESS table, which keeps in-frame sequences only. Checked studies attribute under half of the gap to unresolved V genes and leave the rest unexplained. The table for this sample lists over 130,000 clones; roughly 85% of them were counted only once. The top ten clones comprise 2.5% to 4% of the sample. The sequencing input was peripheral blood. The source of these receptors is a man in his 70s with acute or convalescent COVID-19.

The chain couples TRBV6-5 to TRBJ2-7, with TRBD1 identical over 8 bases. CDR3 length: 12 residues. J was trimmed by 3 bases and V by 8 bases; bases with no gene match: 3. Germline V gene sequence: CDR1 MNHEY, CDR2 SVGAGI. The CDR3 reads CASLGQGYEQYF. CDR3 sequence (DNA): TGTGCCAGCCTAGGACAGGGCTACGAGCAGTACTTC.

Here the CDR3 reads CASSWGQGDEKLFF. DNA for the CDR3: TGTGCCAGCAGCTGGGGACAGGGGGACGAAAAACTGTTTTTT. The chain recombines TRBV7-9 with TRBJ1-4, with TRBD1 identical over 11 bases. Looked up from germline, CDR1 is SEHNR and CDR2 is FQNEAQ (reference sequence). Trimming cost V 4 bases and J 8 bases; bases outside gene matches: 3. The CDR3 is made up of 14 amino acids.

The CDR3 sequence: CASSYSLRDSVYNEQFF. Here the CDR3 DNA reads TGTGCCAGCAGTTACTCCCTCCGGGACAGTGTCTACAATGAGCAGTTCTTC. This rearrangement joins TRBV6-2 or TRBV6-3 to TRBJ2-1; 7 bases are shared with TRBD1. Trimming removed 0 bases from V and 3 bases from J; junction bases left unmatched: 8. Germline V gene lookup returns CDR1 MNHEY and CDR2 SVGEGT. The CDR3 is made up of 17 amino acids.

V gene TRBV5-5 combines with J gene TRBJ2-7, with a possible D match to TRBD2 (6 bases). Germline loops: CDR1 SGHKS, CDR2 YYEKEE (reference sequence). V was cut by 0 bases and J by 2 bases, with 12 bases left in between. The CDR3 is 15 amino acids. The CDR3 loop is CASSLEGGSTYEQYF. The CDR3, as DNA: TGTGCCAGCAGCTTGGAAGGAGGGTCCACCTACGAGCAGTACTTC.

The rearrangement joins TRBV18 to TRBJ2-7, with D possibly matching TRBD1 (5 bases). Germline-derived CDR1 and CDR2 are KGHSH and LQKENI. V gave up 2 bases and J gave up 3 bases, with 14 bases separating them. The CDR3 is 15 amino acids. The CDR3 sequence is CASSPKEKGLYEQYF. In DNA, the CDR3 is TGTGCCAGCTCACCAAAGGAAAAGGGGCTCTACGAGCAGTACTTC. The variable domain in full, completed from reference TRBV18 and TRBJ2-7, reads NAGVMQNPRHLVRRRGQEARLRCSPMKGHSHVYWYRQLPEEGLKFMVYLQKENIIDESGMPKERFSAEFPKEGPSILRIQQVVRGDSAAYFCASSPKEKGLYEQYFGPGTRLTVT.

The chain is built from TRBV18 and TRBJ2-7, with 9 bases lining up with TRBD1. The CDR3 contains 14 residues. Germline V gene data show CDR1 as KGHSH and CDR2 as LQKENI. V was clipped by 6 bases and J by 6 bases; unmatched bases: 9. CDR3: CASSTGTGSGEQYF. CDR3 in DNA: TGTGCCAGCTCGACCGGGACAGGGTCTGGCGAGCAGTACTTC.

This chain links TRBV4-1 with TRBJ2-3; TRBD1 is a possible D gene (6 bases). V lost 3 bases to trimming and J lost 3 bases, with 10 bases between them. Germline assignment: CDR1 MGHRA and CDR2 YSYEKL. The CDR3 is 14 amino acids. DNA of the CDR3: TGCGCCAGCAGCCATTATACAGGGACAGATACGCAGTATTTT. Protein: CASSHYTGTDTQYF.

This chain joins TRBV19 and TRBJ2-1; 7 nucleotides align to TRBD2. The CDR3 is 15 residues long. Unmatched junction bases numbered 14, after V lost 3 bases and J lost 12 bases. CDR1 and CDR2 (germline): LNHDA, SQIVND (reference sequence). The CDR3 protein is CASSIPSGISGGQFF. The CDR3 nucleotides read TGTGCCAGTAGTATTCCTAGCGGCATTTCGGGGGGGCAGTTCTTC.

The CDR3 here is CSVGGTSGSSNEQFF. CDR3 bases: TGCAGCGTGGGTGGGACTAGCGGGAGTAGCAATGAGCAGTTCTTC. The rearrangement joins TRBV29-1 to TRBJ2-1; 14 bases are a match to TRBD2. The V and J ends lost 6 bases and 6 bases, in that order; junction bases with no gene match: 7. This CDR3 is 15 amino acids long. Germline lookup yields CDR1 SQVTM and CDR2 ANQGSEA.

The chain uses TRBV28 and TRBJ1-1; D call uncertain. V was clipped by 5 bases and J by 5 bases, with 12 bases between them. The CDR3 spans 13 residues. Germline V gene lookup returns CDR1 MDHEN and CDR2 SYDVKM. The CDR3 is CASSPPPRTEAFF. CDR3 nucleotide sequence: TGTGCCAGCAGTCCCCCCCCACGGACTGAAGCTTTCTTT.

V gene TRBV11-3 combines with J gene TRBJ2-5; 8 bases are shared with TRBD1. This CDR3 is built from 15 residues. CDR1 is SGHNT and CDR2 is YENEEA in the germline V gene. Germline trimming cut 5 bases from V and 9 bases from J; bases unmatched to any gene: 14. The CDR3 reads CASSQGATGPEAQYF. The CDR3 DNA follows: TGTGCCAGCAGCCAGGGGGCGACAGGGCCCGAGGCCCAGTACTTC.

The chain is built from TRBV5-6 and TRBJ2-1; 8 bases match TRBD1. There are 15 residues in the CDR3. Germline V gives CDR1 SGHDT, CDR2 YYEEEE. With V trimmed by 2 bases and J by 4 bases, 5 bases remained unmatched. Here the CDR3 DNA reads TGTGCCAGCAGCTTCCGGGACAGGCCGTACAATGAGCAGTTCTTC. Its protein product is CASSFRDRPYNEQFF.

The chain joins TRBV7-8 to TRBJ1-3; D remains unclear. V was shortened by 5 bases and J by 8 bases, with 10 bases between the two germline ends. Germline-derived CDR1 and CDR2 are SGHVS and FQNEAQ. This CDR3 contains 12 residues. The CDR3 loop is CASSPQEDTIYF. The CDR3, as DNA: TGTGCCAGCAGCCCCCAAGAGGACACCATATATTTT. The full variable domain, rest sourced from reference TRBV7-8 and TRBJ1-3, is GAGVSQSPRYKVAKRGQDVALRCDPISGHVSLFWYQQALGQGPEFLTYFQNEAQLDKSGLPSDRFFAERPEGSVSTLKIQRTQQEDSAVYLCASSPQEDTIYFGEGSWLTVV.

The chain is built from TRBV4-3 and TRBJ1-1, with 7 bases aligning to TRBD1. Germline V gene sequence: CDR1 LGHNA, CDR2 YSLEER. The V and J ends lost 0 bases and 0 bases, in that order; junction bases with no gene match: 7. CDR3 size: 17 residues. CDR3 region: CASSQEFSTGLNTEAFF. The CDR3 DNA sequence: TGCGCCAGCAGCCAAGAATTTTCGACAGGGCTGAACACTGAAGCTTTCTTT.

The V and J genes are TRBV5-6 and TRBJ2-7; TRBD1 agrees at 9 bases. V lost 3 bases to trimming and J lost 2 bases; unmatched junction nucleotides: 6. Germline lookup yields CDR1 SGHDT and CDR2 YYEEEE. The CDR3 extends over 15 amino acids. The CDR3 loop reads CASSWGQGSPYEQYF. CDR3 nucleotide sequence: TGTGCCAGCAGCTGGGGACAGGGTTCACCCTACGAGCAGTACTTC.

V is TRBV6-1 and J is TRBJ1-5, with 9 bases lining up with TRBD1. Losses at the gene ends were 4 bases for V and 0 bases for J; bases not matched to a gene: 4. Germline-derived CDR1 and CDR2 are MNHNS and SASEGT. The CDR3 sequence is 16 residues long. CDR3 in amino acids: CASSGRQGDSNQPQHF. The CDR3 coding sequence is TGTGCCAGCAGTGGCCGACAGGGGGATAGCAATCAGCCCCAGCATTTT.

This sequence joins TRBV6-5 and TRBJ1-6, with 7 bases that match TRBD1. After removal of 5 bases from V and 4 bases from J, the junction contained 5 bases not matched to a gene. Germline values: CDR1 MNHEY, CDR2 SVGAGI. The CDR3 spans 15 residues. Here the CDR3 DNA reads TGTGCCAGCAGTACCCGGGACAGATATAATTCACCCCTCCACTTT. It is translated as CASSTRDRYNSPLHF.

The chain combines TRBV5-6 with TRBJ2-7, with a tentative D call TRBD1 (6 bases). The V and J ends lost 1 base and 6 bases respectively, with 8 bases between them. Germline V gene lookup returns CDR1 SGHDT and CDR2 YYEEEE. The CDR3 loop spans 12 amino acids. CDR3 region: CASSLPRGEQYF. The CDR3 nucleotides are TGTGCCAGCAGCTTGCCCAGGGGCGAGCAGTACTTC.

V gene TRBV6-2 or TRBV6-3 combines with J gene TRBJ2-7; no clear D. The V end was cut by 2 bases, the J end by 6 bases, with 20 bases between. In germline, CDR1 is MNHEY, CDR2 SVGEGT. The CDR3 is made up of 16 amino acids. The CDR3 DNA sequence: TGTGCCAGCAGTTACGGCAGACCAGGCCCCTTGGGCGAGCAGTACTTC. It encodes CASSYGRPGPLGEQYF.

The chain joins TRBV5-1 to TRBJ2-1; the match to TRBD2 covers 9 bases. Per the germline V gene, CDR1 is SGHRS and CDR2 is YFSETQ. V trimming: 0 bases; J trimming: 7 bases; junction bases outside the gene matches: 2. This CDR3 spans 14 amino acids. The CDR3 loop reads CASSLELAGNEQFF. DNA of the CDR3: TGCGCCAGCAGCTTGGAACTAGCGGGTAATGAGCAGTTCTTC.

The chain's CDR3 is CASSTVSGGTDTQYF. The CDR3 DNA follows: TGTGCCAGTAGTACGGTTAGCGGGGGCACAGATACGCAGTATTTT. The chain employs TRBV19 and TRBJ2-3; 8 bases map to TRBD2. J lost 1 base, V lost 4 bases, and 4 bases had no gene match. There are 15 residues in the CDR3. Germline loops: CDR1 LNHDA, CDR2 SQIVND (reference sequence).

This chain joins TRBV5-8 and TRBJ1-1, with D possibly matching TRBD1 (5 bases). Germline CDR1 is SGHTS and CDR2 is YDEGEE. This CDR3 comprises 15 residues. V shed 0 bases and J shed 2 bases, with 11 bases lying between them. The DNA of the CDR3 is TGTGCCAGCAGCTTGGGACAGTACGTTAACACTGAAGCTTTCTTT. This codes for CASSLGQYVNTEAFF.